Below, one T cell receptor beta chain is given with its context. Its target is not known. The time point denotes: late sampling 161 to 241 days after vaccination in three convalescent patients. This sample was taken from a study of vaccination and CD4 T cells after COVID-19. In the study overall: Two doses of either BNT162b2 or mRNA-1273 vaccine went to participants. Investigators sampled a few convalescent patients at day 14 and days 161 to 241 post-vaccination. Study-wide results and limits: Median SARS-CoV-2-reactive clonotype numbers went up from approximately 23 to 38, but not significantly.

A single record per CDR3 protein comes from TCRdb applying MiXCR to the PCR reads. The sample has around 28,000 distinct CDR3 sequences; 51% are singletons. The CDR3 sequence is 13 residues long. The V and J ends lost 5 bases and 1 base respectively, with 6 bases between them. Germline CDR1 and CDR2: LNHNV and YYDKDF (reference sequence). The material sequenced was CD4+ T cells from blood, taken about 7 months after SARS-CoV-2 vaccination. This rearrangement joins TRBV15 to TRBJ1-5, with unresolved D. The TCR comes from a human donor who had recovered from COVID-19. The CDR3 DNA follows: TGTGCCACCAGCTCGGGCAGCAATCAGCCCCAGCATTTT. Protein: CATSSGSNQPQHF. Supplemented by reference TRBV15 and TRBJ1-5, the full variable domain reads DAMVIQNPRYQVTQFGKPVTLSCSQTLNHNVMYWYQQKSSQAPKLLFHYYDKDFNNEADTPDNFQSRRPNTSFCFLDIRSPGLGDTAMYLCATSSGSNQPQHFGDGTRLSIL.